Here is one TCR beta chain with its context. Its matching antigen is unknown. This sample includes further DNA sequences coding for the same CDR3. The table came from immunoSEQ multiplex PCR; TCRdb's copy has only in-frame clones and leaves some out. The repertoire consists of roughly 2 million clones, with around 95% occurring once and the leading ten covering more than 0.1%. These data are taken from a study of shared clonotypes between healthy human individuals. Study results and limitations: In several donors, around 5% of naive CD4 clonotypes appeared in common.

Germline V gene lookup returns CDR1 GTSNPN and CDR2 SVGIG (reference sequence). Trimming cost V 2 bases and J 6 bases, with 11 bases left between them. The length of the CDR3 is 12 residues. The clonotype originates from a man between 18 and 29 years old in good health. The rearrangement uses TRBV30 and TRBJ2-7; D not resolved. Sequencing input: naive CD4+ T cells sorted from blood. Subset of the sample: CD45RA+ positively selected. The CDR3, as DNA: TGTGCCTGGAGTCCTCAGGTGGGCGAGCAGTACTTC. It is translated as CAWSPQVGEQYF. Full variable domain (missing parts from reference TRBV30 and TRBJ2-7): SQTIHQWPATLVQPVGSPLSLECTVEGTSNPNLYWYRQAAGRGLQLLFYSVGIGQISSEVPQNLSASRPQDRQFILSSKKLLLSDSGFYLCAWSPQVGEQYFGPGTRLTVT.